Included here is one TCR beta chain sequence, with context. Different DNA sequences within this sample yield the same CDR3. V was clipped by 1 base and J by 3 bases, with 3 bases between them. Germline V gives CDR1 SGHRS, CDR2 YFSETQ. This CDR3 comprises 12 residues. This specimen belongs to a study of OX40 agonist ivuxolimab in advanced cancers. Study details: Ivuxolimab is an agonistic anti-OX40 (CD134) antibody, and patients were treated with it. Patients in the trial were receiving intravenous ivuxolimab every 2 weeks, at doses of 0.01 to 10 mg/kg. Aged roughly 23 to 80 with a mean of roughly 63 years, they were around 79% male. Three patients showed partial responses: one hepatocellular carcinoma and two cutaneous melanoma cases.

Here immunoSEQ multiplex PCR was the method, and the copy in TCRdb shows in-frame clones only, minus some. The table has tens of thousands of clones, under 95% seen once. The sequence was collected from an adult with an advanced solid tumor such as melanoma, head and neck, liver or kidney cancer. The chain uses TRBV5-1 and TRBJ2-3; D remains unclear. Source: CD4+ or CD8+ T cells sorted from blood, taken in a trial of the OX40 agonist ivuxolimab. CDR3 DNA sequence: TGCGCCAGCAGCTTGAGAACAGATACGCAGTATTTT. Protein: CASSLRTDTQYF.